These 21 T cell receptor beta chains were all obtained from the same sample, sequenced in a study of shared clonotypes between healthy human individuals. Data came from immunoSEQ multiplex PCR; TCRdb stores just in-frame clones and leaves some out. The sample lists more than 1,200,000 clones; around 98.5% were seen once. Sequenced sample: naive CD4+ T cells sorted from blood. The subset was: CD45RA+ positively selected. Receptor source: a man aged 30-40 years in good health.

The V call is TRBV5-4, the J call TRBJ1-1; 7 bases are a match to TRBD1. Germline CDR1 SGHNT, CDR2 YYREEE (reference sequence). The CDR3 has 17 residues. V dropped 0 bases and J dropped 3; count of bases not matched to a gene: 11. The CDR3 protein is CASSLALLRGRDTEAFF. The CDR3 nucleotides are TGTGCCAGCAGCTTGGCCCTTCTCAGGGGGAGAGACACTGAAGCTTTCTTT.

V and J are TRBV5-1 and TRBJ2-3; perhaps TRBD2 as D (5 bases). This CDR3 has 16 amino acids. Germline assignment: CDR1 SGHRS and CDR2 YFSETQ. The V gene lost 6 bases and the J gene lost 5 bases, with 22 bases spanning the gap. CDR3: CASNLLDPQRGDTQYF. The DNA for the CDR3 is TGCGCCAGCAACCTGCTGGACCCGCAACGGGGAGATACGCAGTATTTT.

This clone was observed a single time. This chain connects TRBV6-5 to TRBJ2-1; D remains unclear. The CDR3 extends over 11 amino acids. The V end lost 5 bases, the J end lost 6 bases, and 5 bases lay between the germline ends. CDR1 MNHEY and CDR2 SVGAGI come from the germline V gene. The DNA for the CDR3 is TGTGCCAGCAGTAGGGCCAATGAGCAGTTCTTC. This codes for CASSRANEQFF.

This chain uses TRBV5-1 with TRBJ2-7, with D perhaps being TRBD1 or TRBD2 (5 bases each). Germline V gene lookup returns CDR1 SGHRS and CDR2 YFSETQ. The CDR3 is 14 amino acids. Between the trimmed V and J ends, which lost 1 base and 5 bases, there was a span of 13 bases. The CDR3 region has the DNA TGCGCCAGCAGCTTGTGGTCAGGGACGGACGAGCAGTACTTC. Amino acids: CASSLWSGTDEQYF.

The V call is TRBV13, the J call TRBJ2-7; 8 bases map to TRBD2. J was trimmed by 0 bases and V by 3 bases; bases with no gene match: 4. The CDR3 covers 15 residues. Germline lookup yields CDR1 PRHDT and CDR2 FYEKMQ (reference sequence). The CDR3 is CASSLRLAGSYEQYF. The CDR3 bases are TGTGCCAGCAGCTTGAGGCTAGCGGGCTCCTACGAGCAGTACTTC.

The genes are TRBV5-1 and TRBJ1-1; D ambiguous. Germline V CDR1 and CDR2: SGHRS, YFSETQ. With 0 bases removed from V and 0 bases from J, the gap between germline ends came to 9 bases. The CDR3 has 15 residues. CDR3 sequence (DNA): TGCGCCAGCAGCTTGGTGGCAGCCATGAACACTGAAGCTTTCTTT. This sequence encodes CASSLVAAMNTEAFF.

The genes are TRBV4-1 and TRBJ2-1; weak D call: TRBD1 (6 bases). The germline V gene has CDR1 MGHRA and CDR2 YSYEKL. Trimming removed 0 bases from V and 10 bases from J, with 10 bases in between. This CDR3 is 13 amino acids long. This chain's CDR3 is CASSQDPGQEQFF. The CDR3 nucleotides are TGCGCCAGCAGCCAAGATCCCGGACAGGAGCAGTTCTTC.

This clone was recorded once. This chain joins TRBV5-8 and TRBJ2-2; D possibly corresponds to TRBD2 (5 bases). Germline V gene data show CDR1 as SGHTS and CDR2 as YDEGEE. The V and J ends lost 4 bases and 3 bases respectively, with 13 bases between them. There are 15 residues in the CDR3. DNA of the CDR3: TGTGCCAGCAGCCTGGTGGTGAGGGACACCGGGGAGCTGTTTTTT. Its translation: CASSLVVRDTGELFF.

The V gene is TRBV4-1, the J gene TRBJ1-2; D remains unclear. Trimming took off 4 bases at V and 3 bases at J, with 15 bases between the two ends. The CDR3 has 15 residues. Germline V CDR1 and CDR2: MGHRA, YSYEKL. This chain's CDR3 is CASSLSDGPDYGYTF. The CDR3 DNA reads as TGCGCCAGCAGCCTCTCGGACGGTCCGGACTATGGCTACACCTTC.

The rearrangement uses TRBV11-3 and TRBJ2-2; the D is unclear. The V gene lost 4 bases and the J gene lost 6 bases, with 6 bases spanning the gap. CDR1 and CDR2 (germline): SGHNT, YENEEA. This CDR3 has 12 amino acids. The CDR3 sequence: CASSSFAGELFF. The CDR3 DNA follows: TGTGCCAGCAGCTCTTTTGCCGGGGAGCTGTTTTTT.

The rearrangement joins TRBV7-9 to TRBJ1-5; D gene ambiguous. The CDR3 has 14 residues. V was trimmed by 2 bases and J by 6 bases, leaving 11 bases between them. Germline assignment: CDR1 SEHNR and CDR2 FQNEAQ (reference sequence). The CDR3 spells CASSLRAGGQPQHF. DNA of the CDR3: TGTGCCAGCAGCTTACGGGCAGGAGGTCAGCCCCAGCATTTT.

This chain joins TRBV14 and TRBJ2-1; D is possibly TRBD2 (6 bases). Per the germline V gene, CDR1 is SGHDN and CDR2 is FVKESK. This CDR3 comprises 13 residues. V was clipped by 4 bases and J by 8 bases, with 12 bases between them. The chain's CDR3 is CASSRGTMDEQFF. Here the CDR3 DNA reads TGTGCCAGCAGCCGCGGGACGATGGATGAGCAGTTCTTC.

The chain's CDR3 is CASSYYEMGGGTQYF. DNA for the CDR3: TGTGCCAGCAGTTACTACGAGATGGGCGGGGGTACGCAGTATTTT. The chain is built from TRBV6-5 and TRBJ2-3; 7 nucleotides align to TRBD2. CDR3 size: 15 residues. V was pared by 1 base and J by 8 bases, with 9 bases of the junction left unmatched. CDR1 and CDR2 from the germline V gene are MNHEY and SVGAGI.

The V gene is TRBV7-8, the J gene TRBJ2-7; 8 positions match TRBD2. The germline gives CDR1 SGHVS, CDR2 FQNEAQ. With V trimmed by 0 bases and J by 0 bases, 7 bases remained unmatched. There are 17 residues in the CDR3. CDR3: CASSLAAIAGISYEQYF. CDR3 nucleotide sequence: TGTGCCAGCAGCTTAGCGGCCATAGCGGGAATCTCCTACGAGCAGTACTTC.

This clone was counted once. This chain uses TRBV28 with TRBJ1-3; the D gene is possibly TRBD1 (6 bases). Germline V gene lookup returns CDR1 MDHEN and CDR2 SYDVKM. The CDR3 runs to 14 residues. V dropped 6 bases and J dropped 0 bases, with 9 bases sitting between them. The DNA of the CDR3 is TGTGCCAGCAGGGAACAGGGCTCTGGAAACACCATATATTTT. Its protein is CASREQGSGNTIYF.

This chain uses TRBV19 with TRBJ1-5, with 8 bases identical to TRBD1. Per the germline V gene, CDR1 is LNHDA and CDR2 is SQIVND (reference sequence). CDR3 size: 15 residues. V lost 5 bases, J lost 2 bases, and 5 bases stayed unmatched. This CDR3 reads CASSPGGWGNQPQHF. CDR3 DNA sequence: TGTGCCAGTAGTCCAGGGGGCTGGGGCAATCAGCCCCAGCATTTT.

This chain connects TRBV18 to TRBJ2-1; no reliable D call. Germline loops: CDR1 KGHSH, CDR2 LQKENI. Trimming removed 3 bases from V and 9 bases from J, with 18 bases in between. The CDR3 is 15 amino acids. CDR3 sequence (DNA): TGTGCCAGCTCACCTTACACCAGCGAAAAGGGTGAGCAGTTCTTC. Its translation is CASSPYTSEKGEQFF.

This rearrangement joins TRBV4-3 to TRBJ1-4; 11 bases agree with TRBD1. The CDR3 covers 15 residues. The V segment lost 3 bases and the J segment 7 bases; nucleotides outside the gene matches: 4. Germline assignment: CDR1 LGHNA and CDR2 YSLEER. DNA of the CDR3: TGCGCCAGCAGCCAGGGACAGGGGGAGGTTGAAAAACTGTTTTTT. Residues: CASSQGQGEVEKLFF.

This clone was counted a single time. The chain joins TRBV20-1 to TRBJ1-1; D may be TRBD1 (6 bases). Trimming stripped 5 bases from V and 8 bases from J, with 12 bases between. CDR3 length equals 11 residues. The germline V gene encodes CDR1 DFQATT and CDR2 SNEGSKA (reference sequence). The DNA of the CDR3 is TGCAGTGCTTCAAACAGGGCGGAAGCTTTCTTT. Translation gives CSASNRAEAFF.

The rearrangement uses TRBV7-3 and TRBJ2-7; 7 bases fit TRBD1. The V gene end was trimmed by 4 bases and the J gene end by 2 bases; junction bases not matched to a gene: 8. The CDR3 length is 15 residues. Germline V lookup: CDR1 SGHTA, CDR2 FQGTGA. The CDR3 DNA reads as TGTGCCAGCAGCTCCCAGACAGGGCCAACCTACGAGCAGTACTTC. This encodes CASSSQTGPTYEQYF.

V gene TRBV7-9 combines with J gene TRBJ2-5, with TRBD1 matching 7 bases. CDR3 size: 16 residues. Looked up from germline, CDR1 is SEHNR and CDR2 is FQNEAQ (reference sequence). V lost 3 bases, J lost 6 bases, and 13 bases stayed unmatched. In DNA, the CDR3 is TGTGCCAGCAGCTTTTGGGCAGGGGGAACCGAAAAGACCCAGTACTTC. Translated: CASSFWAGGTEKTQYF. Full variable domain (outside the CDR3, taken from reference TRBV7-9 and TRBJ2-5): DTGVSQNPRHKITKRGQNVTFRCDPISEHNRLYWYRQTLGQGPEFLTYFQNEAQLEKSRLLSDRFSAERPKGSFSTLEIQRTEQGDSAMYLCASSFWAGGTEKTQYFGPGTRLLVL.